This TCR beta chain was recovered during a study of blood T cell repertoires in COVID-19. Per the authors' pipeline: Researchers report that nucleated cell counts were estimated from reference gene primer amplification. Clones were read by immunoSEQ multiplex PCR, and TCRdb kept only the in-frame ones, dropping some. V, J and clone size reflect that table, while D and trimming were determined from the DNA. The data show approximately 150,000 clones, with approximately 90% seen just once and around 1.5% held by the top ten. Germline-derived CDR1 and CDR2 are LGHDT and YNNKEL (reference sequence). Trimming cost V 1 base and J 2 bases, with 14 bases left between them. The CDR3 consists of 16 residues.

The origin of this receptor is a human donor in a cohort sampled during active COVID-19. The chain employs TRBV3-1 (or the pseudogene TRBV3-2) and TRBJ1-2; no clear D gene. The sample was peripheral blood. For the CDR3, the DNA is TGTGCCAGCAGCCAAGCCCTTAGAAGCACCAACTATGGCTACACCTTC. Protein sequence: CASSQALRSTNYGYTF.